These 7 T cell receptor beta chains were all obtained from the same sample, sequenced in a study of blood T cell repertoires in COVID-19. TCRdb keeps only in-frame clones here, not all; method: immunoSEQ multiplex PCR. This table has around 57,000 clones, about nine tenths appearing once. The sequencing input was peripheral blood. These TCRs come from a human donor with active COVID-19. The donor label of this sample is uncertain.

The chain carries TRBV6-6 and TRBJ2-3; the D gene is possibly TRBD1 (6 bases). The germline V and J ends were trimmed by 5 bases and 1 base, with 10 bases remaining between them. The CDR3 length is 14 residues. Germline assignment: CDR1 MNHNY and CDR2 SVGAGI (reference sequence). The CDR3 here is CASSPRTGTDTQYF. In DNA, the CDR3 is TGTGCCAGCAGTCCCCGGACAGGCACAGATACGCAGTATTTT.

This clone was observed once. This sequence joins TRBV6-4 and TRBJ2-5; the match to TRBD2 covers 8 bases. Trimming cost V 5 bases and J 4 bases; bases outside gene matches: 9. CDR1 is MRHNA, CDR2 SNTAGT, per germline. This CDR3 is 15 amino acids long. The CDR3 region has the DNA TGTGCCAGCAGTCCGCGGGCGGGGGGAATAGAGACCCAGTACTTC. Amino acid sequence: CASSPRAGGIETQYF.

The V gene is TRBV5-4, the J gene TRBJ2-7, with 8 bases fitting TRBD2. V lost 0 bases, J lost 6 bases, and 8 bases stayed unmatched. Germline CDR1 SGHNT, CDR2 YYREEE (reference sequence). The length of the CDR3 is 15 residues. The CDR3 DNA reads TGTGCCAGCAGCTTGGAAAATAGCGGGATTAGCGAGCAGTACTTC. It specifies CASSLENSGISEQYF.

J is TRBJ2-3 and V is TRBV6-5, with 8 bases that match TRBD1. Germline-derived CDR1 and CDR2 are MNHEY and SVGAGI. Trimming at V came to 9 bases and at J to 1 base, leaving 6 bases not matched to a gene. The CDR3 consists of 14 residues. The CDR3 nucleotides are TGTGCCAGTGCCACGGGACAGGGCACAGATACGCAGTATTTT. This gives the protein CASATGQGTDTQYF.

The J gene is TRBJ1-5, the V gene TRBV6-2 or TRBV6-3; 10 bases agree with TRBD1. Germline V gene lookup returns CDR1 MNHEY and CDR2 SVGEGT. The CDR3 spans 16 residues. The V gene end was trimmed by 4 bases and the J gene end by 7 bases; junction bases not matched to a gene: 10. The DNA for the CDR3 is TGTGCCAGCAGTTCAAGGGAGGGACAGGGGTACCAGCCCCAGCATTTT. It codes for CASSSREGQGYQPQHF.

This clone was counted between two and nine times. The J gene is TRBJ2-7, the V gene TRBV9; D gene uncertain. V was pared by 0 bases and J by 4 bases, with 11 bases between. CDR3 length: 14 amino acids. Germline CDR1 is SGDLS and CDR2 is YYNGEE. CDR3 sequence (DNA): TGTGCCAGCAGCGTAGAGCAGGTAACATACGAGCAGTACTTC. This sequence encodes CASSVEQVTYEQYF.

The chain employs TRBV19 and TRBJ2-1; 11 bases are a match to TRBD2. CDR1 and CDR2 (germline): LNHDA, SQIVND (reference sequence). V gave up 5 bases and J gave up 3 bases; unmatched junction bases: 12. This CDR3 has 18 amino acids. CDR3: CASSPRSGTSGGYNEQFF. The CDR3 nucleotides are TGTGCCAGTAGTCCCCGATCGGGAACTAGCGGGGGCTACAATGAGCAGTTCTTC. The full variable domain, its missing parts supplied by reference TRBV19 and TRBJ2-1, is DGGITQSPKYLFRKEGQNVTLSCEQNLNHDAMYWYRQDPGQGLRLIYYSQIVNDFQKGDIAEGYSVSREKKESFPLTVTSAQKNPTAFYLCASSPRSGTSGGYNEQFFGPGTRLTVL.